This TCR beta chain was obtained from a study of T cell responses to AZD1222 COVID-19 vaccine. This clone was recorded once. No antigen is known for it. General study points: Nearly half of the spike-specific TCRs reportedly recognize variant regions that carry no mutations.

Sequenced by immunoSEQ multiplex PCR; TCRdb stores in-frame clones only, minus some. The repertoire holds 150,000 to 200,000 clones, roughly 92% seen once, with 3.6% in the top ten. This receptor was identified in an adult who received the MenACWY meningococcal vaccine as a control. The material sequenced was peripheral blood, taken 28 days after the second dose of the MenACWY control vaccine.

CDR3 loop: CASSPPGGEGNEQFF. Here the CDR3 DNA reads TGTGCCAGCAGCCCTCCGGGAGGGGAAGGCAATGAGCAGTTCTTC. The chain employs TRBV7-3 and TRBJ2-1, with 8 bases fitting TRBD2. Germline V CDR1 and CDR2: SGHTA, FQGTGA. V dropped 5 bases and J dropped 6; count of bases not matched to a gene: 9. This CDR3 spans 15 amino acids.